This paragraph covers one T cell receptor beta chain sequence. This sample was included in a study of shared clonotypes between healthy human individuals. In germline, CDR1 is MNHNS, CDR2 SASEGT. Trimming removed 1 base from V and 4 bases from J, with 8 bases in between. The CDR3 covers 14 residues. Clones were sequenced by immunoSEQ multiplex PCR, and TCRdb holds only the in-frame ones, with some missing. The repertoire has around 1 million clones, about three quarters of them found once; the top ten carry around 1.5%. The genes are TRBV6-1 and TRBJ2-1; perhaps TRBD2 as D (6 bases). The source of this sequence is a man aged 18 to 30 in good health. Sequencing input: memory CD4+ T cells sorted from blood. Subset specified: CD45RA-negative fraction. CDR3 residues: CASSEERGYNEQFF. The DNA for the CDR3 is TGTGCCAGCAGTGAAGAACGGGGGTACAATGAGCAGTTCTTC.